This TCR beta chain was sequenced in a study of blood T cell repertoires in COVID-19. Whole-study context: From the United States, Italy and Spain came samples of acute and convalescent COVID-19. Sample material is recorded as cDNA or gDNA derived from T cells, B-cell-depleted T cells, or PBMCs.

As processed by the authors: The assay estimated nucleated cells by amplifying reference gene primers. Repertoires were generated with immunoSEQ multiplex PCR, while TCRdb's copy carries only in-frame clones and drops some. D and trimming were read from the DNA, whereas the V and J calls and clone size are those reported in that table. The sample lists about 360,000 clones; more than 75% were seen once. The length of the CDR3 is 13 residues. Between the trimmed V and J ends, which lost 3 bases and 2 bases, there was a span of 7 bases. Germline V gives CDR1 SNHLY, CDR2 FYNNEI. This TCR came from a human donor in a cohort sampled during active COVID-19. The source material was peripheral blood. This chain uses TRBV2 with TRBJ1-2; D perhaps matches TRBD1 (5 bases). CDR3 amino acids: CASSDAGNYGYTF. The CDR3 region has the DNA TGTGCCAGCAGTGACGCAGGGAACTATGGCTACACCTTC.